This T cell receptor (beta chain) appears in the sequencing data of a study of control samples from healthy donors and cancer patients. The assay was immunoSEQ multiplex PCR, and TCRdb's table has in-frame clones only and misses some. The sample lists about 130,000 clones, more than 85% occurring once. The germline V gene has CDR1 MNHEY and CDR2 SVGAGI. The CDR3 runs 13 residues. V lost 7 bases, J lost 7 bases, and 14 bases lay in between. The gene calls are TRBV6-5 and TRBJ1-5, with D unresolved. The TCR originated in a man between 18 and 29 years old in good health. Sequences were obtained from blood. CDR3 sequence reads: CASTSGREQPQHF. CDR3 nucleotides: TGTGCCAGCACCTCGGGAAGGGAACAGCCCCAGCATTTT.